This T cell receptor (beta chain) derives from a study of blood T cell repertoires in COVID-19. Under the authors' procedure: Scientists estimated how many nucleated cells there were by amplifying reference gene primers. Data came from immunoSEQ multiplex PCR; TCRdb stores just in-frame clones and leaves some out. The V and J calls and clone size come from that table; D and trimming were worked out from the DNA. The sample lists about 220,000 clones, 75% to 85% seen once, with more than 2% in the top ten. Patients in Seattle were enrolled during active infection, then followed longitudinally. This receptor was taken from a woman in her 70s with COVID-19, enrolled during active disease. Sequencing was carried out using peripheral blood.

The CDR3 DNA sequence: TGTGCCAGCAGCTTAGCCAGGGAGGATGGCTACACCTTC. Protein product: CASSLAREDGYTF. V gene TRBV7-2 combines with J gene TRBJ1-2, with a possible D match to TRBD1 (5 bases). Germline lookup yields CDR1 SGHTA and CDR2 FQGNSA. The V and J ends lost 0 bases and 6 bases respectively, with 8 bases between them. The CDR3 consists of 13 residues.